The clone carrying this TCR beta chain has ten or more counts. Its antigen is not known. The sample is drawn from a study of blood T cells in healthy people across ages. Findings of the study overall: No conclusive comparison of naive versus antigen-experienced cells was possible with unsorted PBMCs. Per-million-T-cell TCR beta diversity fell roughly linearly with age. When set beside aged donors, long-lived donors presented more naive CD4+ cells and higher diversity.

Germline lookup yields CDR1 MDHEN and CDR2 SYDVKM. The length of the CDR3 is 12 residues. The trim removed 5 bases at V and 7 bases at J, leaving 4 bases unmatched. Next came a second PCR, run for about 7 to 12 cycles, which used a sample-barcoded 5' primer along with a J-beta primer mix. MiXCR, applied by TCRdb to the 5' RACE reads, yields one record per CDR3 protein. This sample has about 780,000 distinct CDR3 sequences, with about 42% found just once. V and J are TRBV28 and TRBJ2-5, with TRBD1 identical over 7 bases. The specimen sequenced was blood. This receptor was taken from a man older than 75 in good health. In DNA, the CDR3 is TGTGCCAGCAGTAACCCAGGGGGGACCCAGTACTTC. Encoded protein: CASSNPGGTQYF.